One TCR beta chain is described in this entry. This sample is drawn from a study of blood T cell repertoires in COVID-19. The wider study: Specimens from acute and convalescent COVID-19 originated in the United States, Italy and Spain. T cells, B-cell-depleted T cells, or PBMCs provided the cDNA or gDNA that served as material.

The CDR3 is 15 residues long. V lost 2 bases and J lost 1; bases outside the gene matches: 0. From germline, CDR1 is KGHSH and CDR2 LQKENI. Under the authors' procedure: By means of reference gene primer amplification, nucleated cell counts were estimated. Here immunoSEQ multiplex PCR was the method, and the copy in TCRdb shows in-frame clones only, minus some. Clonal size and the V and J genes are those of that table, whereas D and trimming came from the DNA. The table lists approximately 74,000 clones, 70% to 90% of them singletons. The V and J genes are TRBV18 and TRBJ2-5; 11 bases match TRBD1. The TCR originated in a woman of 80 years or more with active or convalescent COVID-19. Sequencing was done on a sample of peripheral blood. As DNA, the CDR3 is TGTGCCAGCTCACCAGGGACAGGGGGCCAAGAGACCCAGTACTTC. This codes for CASSPGTGGQETQYF.